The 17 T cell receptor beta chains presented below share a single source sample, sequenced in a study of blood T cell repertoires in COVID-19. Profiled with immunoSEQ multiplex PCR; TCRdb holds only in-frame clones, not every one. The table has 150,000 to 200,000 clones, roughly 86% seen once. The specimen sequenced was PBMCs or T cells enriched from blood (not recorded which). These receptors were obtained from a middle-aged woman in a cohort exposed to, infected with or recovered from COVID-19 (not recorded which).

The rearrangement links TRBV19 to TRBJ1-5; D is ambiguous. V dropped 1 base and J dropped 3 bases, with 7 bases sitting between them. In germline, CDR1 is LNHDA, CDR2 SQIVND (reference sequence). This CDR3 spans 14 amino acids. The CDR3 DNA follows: TGTGCCAGTAGTATAGGGCAGGTCAATCAGCCCCAGCATTTT. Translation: CASSIGQVNQPQHF.

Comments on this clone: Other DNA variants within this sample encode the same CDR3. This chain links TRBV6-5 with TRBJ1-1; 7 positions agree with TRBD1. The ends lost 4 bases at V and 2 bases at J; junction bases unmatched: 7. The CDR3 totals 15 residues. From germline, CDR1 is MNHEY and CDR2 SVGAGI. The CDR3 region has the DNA TGTGCCAGCAGTTTCAGGCAGGGGGGTAACACTGAAGCTTTCTTT. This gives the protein CASSFRQGGNTEAFF.

The CDR3 sequence is CASSSGTVFYF. CDR3 nucleotide sequence: TGTGCCAGCAGCTCCGGGACAGTTTTCTACTTC. The gene calls are TRBV7-6 and TRBJ2-4; 7 bases fit TRBD1. The CDR3 is 11 residues long. With 4 bases clipped from V and 16 bases from J, the junction kept 7 bases outside the gene matches. Germline-derived CDR1 and CDR2 are SGHVS and FNYEAQ.

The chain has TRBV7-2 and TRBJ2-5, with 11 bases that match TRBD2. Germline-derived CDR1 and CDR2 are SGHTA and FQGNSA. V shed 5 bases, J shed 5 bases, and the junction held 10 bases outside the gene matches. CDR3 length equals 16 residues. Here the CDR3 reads CASSLWGLAALETQYF. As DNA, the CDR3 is TGTGCCAGCAGCCTTTGGGGACTAGCGGCCCTGGAGACCCAGTACTTC. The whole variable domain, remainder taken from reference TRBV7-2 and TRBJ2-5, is GAGVSQSPSNKVTEKGKDVELRCDPISGHTALYWYRQSLGQGLEFLIYFQGNSAPDKSGLPSDRFSAERTGGSVSTLTIQRTQQEDSAVYLCASSLWGLAALETQYFGPGTRLLVL.

The CDR3 protein is CASSSGVGEQFF. CDR3 bases: TGCGCCAGCAGCTCAGGGGTTGGTGAGCAGTTCTTC. The V gene is TRBV5-1, the J gene TRBJ2-1, with a possible D match to TRBD1 (6 bases). V lost 3 bases, J lost 9 bases, and 10 bases lay in between. There are 12 residues in the CDR3. The germline gives CDR1 SGHRS, CDR2 YFSETQ.

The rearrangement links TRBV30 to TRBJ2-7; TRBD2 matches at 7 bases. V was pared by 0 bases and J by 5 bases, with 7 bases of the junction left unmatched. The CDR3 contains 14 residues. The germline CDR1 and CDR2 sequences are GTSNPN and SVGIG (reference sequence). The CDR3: CAWSVWEGRNEQYF. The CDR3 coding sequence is TGTGCCTGGAGTGTATGGGAGGGAAGGAACGAGCAGTACTTC.

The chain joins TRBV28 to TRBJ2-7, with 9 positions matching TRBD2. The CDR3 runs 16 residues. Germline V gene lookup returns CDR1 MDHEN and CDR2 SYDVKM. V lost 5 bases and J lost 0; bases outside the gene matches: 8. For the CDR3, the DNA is TGTGCCAGCAGTCGCTGGCGGGGGGGTAACTCCTACGAGCAGTACTTC. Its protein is CASSRWRGGNSYEQYF.

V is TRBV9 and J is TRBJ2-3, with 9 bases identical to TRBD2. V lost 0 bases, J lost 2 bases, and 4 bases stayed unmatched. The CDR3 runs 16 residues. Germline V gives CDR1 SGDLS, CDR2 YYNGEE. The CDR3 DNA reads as TGTGCCAGCAGCGTAGTTCTAGCGGGAAACACAGATACGCAGTATTTT. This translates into CASSVVLAGNTDTQYF.

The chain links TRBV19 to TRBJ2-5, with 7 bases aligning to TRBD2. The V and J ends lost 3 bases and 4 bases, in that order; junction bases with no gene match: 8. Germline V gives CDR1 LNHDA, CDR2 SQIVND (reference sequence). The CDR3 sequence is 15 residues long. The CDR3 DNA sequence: TGTGCCAGTAGTATTTCGGGAGGACGTGTAGAGACCCAGTACTTC. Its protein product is CASSISGGRVETQYF.

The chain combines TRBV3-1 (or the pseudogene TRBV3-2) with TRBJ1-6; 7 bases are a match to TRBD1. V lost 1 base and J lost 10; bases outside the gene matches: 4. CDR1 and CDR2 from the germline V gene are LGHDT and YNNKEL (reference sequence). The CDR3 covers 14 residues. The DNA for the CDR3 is TGTGCCAGCAGCCAAGTGGACAGGATCTCACCCCTCCACTTT. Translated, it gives CASSQVDRISPLHF.

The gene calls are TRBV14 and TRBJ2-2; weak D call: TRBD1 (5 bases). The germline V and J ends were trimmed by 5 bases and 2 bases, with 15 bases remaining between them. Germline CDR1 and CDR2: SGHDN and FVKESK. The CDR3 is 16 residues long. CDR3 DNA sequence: TGTGCCAGCAGCAGGCGGACAAGCGCCAACACCGGGGAGCTGTTTTTT. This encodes CASSRRTSANTGELFF.

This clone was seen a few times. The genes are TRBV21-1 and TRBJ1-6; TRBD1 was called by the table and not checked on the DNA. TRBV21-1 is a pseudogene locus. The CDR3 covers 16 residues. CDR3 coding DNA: TGTGCCAGCAGCAAATGTAGGGACAGCTATAATTCACCCCTCCACTTT. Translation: CASSKCRDSYNSPLHF.

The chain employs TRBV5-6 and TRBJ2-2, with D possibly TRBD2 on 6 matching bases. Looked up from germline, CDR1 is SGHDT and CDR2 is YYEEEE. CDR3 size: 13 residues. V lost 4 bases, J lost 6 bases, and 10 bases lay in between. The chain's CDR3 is CASSPRESGELFF. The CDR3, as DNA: TGTGCCAGCAGCCCTCGGGAGTCCGGGGAGCTGTTTTTT.

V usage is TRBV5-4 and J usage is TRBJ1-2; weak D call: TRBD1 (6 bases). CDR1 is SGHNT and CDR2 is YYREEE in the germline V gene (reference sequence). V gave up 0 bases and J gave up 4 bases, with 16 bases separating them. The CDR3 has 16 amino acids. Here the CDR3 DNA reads TGTGCCAGCAGCTTGGCGTTCGGGGGCGGGAGCTATGGCTACACCTTC. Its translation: CASSLAFGGGSYGYTF.

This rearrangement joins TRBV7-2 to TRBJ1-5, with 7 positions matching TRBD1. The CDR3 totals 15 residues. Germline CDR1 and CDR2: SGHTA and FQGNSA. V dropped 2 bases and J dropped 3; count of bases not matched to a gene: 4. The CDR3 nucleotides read TGTGCCAGCAGCTTACAGGGGGTAATCAATCAGCCCCAGCATTTT. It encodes CASSLQGVINQPQHF.

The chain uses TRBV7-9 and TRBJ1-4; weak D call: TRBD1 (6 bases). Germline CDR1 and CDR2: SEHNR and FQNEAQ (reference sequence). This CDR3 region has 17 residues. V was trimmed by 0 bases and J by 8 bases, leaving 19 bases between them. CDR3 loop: CASSLASTGSIEEKLFF. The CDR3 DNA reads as TGTGCCAGCAGCTTAGCGTCGACAGGTTCAATAGAAGAAAAACTGTTTTTT.

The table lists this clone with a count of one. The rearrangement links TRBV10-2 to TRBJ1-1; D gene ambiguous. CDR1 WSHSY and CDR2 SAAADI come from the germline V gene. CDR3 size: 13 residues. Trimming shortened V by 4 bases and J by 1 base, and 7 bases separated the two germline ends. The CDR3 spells CASSVNRNTEAFF. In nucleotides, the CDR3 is TGCGCCAGCAGTGTCAATAGGAACACTGAAGCTTTCTTT.